This entry is about one T cell receptor beta chain. Authors' data handling: Reference gene primer amplification gave nucleated cell count estimates. Profiling relied on immunoSEQ multiplex PCR, and the TCRdb table lists in-frame clones only, not all of them. For V, J and clone size, that table is used; D and trimming come from the DNA. The sample holds over 55,000 clones, about 70% seen once. The CDR3 consists of 14 residues. Germline V gene data show CDR1 as SGHRS and CDR2 as YFSETQ. The V gene end was trimmed by 4 bases and the J gene end by 5 bases; junction bases not matched to a gene: 5. The sample originates from a study of blood T cell repertoires in COVID-19. Study information: COVID-19 samples, acute and convalescent, were from the United States, Italy and Spain.

This clonotype was sampled from an older woman with acute or convalescent COVID-19. V gene TRBV5-1 combines with J gene TRBJ2-2; 7 bases match TRBD1. Sequencing was done on a sample of peripheral blood. This chain's CDR3 is CASSTSTGTGELFF. In DNA form, the CDR3 reads TGCGCCAGCAGCACTTCGACAGGGACCGGGGAGCTGTTTTTT.